Sequencing of this T cell receptor beta chain was carried out in a study of CD8 T cells in ankylosing spondylitis. General study points: Previously reported in reactive arthritis synovial fluid and blood were some of the motif variants.

CDR1 and CDR2 (germline): DFQATT, SNEGSKA (reference sequence). The CDR3 has 12 residues. Trimming stripped 1 base from V and 7 bases from J, with 10 bases between. Ten or more counts support this clonotype. Its target is not known. MiXCR, applied by TCRdb to the 5' RACE reads, yields one record per CDR3 protein. The sample lists about 320,000 distinct CDR3 sequences; around 10% were seen once. This clonotype originated in a female donor with ankylosing spondylitis or in good health (not recorded which). This chain uses TRBV20-1 with TRBJ1-1, with D hard to call. Sequenced sample: blood, either unsorted or a sorted T cell fraction (not recorded which). The CDR3 spells CSARANFFEAFF. In DNA form, the CDR3 reads TGCAGTGCTAGAGCGAATTTTTTTGAAGCTTTCTTT.